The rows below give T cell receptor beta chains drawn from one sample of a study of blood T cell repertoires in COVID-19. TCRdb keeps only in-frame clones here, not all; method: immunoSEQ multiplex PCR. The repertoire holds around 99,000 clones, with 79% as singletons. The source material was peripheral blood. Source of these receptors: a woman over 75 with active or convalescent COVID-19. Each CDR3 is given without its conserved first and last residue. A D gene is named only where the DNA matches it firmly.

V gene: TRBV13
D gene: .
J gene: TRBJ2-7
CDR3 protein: ASSLVDSISSYEQY

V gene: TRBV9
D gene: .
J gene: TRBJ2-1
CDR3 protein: ASSVVGDTEQF

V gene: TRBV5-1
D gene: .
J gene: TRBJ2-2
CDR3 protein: ASSLDPGTGELF

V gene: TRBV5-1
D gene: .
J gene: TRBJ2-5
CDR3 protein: ASSLAPLTAGQETQY

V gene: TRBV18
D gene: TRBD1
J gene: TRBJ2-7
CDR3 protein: ASSPPSSAGGFAEQY

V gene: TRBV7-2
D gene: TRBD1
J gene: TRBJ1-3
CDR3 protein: ASSPTGSGYTIY

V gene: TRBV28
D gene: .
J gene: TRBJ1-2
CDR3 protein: ASSWARYGYT

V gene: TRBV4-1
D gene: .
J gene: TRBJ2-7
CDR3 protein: ASSQAYRDAYEQY

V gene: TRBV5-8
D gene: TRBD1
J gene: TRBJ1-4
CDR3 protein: ASSLPGQGSEKLF

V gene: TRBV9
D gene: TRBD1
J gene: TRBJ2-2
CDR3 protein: ASSVRDRGLDTGELF

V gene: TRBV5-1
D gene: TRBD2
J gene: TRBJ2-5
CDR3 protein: ASSPGTNTAKTQY

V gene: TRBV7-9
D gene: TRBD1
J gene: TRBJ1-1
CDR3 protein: ASSLTYRGRKNTEAF

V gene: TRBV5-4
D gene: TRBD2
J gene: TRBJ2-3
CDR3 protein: ASSDRTSGGDTQY

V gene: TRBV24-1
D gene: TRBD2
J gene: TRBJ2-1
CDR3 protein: ATSDGSGWSNEQF

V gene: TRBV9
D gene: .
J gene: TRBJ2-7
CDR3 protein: ASSVTASSYEQY

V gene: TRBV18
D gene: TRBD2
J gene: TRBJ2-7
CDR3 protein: ASSPRRTSGKYEQY

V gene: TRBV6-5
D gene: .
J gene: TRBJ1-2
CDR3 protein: ASKAGDSGYT

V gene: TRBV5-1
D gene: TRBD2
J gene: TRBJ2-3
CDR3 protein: ASSLREVGADTQY

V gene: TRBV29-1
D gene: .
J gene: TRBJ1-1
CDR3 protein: SVVRQFNTEAF

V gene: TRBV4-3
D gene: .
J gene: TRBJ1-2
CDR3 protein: ASSQDTANYGYT

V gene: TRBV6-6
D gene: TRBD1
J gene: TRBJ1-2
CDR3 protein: ASSRGQGAL